A single T cell receptor (beta chain) is shown here with its context. Its antigen is unidentified. One junction end disagrees with the germline gene, perhaps due to a read error. Samples were sequenced at Survey level, maximum 500,000 reads. Using immunoSEQ multiplex PCR, the repertoire was profiled, and TCRdb retains in-frame clones only, with some absent. Of roughly 64,000 clones listed, about 86% are singletons. The entry originates in a study of pediatric ulcerative colitis. General study findings and limits: Repertoires came from total lymphocyte DNA, so rare subsets like regulatory T cells may be missed. A couple of rectal CDR3 clonotypes occurred in all ulcerative colitis patients. In rectum, acute severe colitis had expanded clones and less diversity.

CDR1 and CDR2 (germline): LGHNA, YSLEER. The CDR3 extends over 15 amino acids. The sequenced material came from blood. The source of this sequence is a boy younger than 18 with severe ulcerative colitis. J is TRBJ1-2 and V is TRBV4-3; D possibly corresponds to TRBD1 (5 bases). CDR3 bases: TGCGCCAGCAGCCAAGACCGACAGTCTTTTATGGATTGGAGCTTC. It is translated as CASSQDRQSFMDWSF.